This record looks at one TCR beta chain sequence and its context. With 10 bases clipped from V and 2 bases from J, the junction kept 13 bases outside the gene matches. CDR1 is SNHLY, CDR2 FYNNEI, per germline. This CDR3 contains 16 residues. Data came from immunoSEQ multiplex PCR; TCRdb stores just in-frame clones and leaves some out. The sample shows about 170,000 clones, 80% to 90% of them seen only once. The sample belongs to a study of blood T cell repertoires in COVID-19. For the study at large: Italy, Spain and the United States were the sources of the convalescent and acute COVID-19 samples.

Sequencing used peripheral blood. This receptor was taken from a woman aged 70-85 years who had recovered from COVID-19. The V call is TRBV2, the J call TRBJ2-3; 9 bases are shared with TRBD1. CDR3 sequence reads: CATLRDREIFTDTQYF. The CDR3 bases are TGTGCCACCCTACGGGACAGGGAAATTTTCACAGATACGCAGTATTTT. The whole variable domain, filled in from reference TRBV2 and TRBJ2-3, reads EPEVTQTPSHQVTQMGQEVILRCVPISNHLYFYWYRQILGQKVEFLVSFYNNEISEKSEIFDDQFSVERPDGSNFTLKIRSTKLEDSAMYFCATLRDREIFTDTQYFGPGTRLTVL.